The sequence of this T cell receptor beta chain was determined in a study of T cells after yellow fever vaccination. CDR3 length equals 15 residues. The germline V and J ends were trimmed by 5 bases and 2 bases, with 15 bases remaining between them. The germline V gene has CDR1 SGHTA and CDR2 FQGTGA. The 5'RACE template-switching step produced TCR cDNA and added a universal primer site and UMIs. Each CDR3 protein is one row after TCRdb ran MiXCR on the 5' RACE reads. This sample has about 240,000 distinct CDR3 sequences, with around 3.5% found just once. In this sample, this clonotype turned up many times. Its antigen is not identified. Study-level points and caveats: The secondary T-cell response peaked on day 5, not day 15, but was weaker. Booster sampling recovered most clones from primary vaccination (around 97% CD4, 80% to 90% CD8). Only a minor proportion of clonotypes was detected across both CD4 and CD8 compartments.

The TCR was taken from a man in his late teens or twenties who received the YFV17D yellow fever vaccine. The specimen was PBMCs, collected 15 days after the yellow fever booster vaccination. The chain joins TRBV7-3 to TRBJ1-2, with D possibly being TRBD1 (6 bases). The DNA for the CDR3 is TGTGCCAGCAGCCTAAGAGGGGGGAAGAACTATGGCTACACCTTC. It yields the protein CASSLRGGKNYGYTF.